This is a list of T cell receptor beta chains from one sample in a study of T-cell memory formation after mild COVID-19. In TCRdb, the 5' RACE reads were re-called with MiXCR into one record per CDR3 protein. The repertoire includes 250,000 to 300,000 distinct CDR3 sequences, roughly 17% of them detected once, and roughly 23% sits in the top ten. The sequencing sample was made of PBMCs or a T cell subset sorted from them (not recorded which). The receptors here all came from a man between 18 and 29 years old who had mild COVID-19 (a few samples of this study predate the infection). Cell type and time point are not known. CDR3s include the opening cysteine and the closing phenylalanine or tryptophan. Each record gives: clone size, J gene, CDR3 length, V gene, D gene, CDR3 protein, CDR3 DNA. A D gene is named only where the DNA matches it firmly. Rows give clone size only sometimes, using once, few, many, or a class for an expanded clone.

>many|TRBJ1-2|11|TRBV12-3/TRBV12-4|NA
CASGRVGMLYF
TGTGCCAGCGGCCGGGTTGGGATGTTGTACTTC
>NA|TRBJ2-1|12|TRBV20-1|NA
CSARGLSALQFF
TGCAGTGCTAGAGGCCTCAGTGCTCTACAGTTCTTC
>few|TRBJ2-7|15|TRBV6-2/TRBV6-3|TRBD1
CASSSGTGVLDEQYF
TGTGCCAGCAGTTCCGGGACAGGGGTCCTTGATGAGCAGTACTTC
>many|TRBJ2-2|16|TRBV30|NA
CAWDLALGGNTGELFF
TGTGCCTGGGATCTTGCGCTAGGGGGGAACACCGGGGAGCTGTTTTTT
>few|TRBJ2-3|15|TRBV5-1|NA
CASSLAVGESDTQYF
TGCGCCAGCAGCTTGGCCGTTGGAGAGTCCGATACGCAGTATTTT
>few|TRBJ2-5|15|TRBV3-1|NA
CASSQVAQGWGTQYF
TGTGCCAGCAGCCAAGTGGCCCAGGGCTGGGGGACCCAGTACTTC
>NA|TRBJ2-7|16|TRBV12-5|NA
CASGPPGERVSYEQYF
TGTGCTAGTGGTCCCCCTGGAGAGCGGGTCTCCTACGAGCAGTACTTC
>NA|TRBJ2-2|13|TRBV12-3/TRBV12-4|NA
CASGYTHSVELFF
TGTGCCAGCGGCTACACCCACTCGGTCGAGCTGTTTTTT
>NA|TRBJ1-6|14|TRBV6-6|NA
CASSRDKENSPLHF
TGTGCCAGCAGTCGGGACAAGGAGAATTCACCCCTCCACTTT
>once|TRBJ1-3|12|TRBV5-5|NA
CASSHRGNTIYF
TGTGCCAGCAGTCACAGGGGAAACACCATATATTTT
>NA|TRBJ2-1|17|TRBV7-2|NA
CASSSGAGKGGHNEQFF
TGTGCCAGCAGCTCGGGGGCTGGTAAGGGTGGTCACAATGAGCAGTTCTTC
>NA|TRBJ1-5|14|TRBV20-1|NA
CSGPERISNQPQHF
TGCAGTGGGCCAGAACGGATTAGCAATCAGCCCCAGCATTTT
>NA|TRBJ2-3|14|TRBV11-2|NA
CASQPGPGDATQYF
TGTGCCAGTCAGCCGGGACCGGGGGACGCTACGCAGTATTTT
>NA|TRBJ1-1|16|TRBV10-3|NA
CAISERGQRMNTEAFF
TGTGCCATCAGTGAGCGGGGTCAGAGGATGAACACTGAAGCTTTCTTT
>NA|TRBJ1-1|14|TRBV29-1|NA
CSVGLPPDGTEAFF
TGCAGCGTTGGTCTTCCCCCCGATGGGACTGAAGCTTTCTTT
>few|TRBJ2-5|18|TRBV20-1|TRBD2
CSAGPLPGTSGGQETQYF
TGCAGTGCCGGTCCTCTCCCCGGGACTAGCGGGGGCCAAGAGACCCAGTACTTC
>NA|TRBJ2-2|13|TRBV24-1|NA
CATSAPDSRELFF
TGTGCCACCAGTGCCCCGGACAGCCGGGAGCTGTTTTTT
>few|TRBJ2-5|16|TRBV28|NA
CASSLVTGLLQETQYF
TGTGCCAGCAGTTTAGTGACAGGTCTCCTTCAAGAGACCCAGTACTTC
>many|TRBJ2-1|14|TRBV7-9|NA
CASSLVGTPNQQFF
TGTGCCAGCAGCTTAGTGGGGACTCCCAACCAGCAGTTCTTC
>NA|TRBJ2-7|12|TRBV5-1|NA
CASSFLRDEQYF
TGCGCCAGCAGCTTTCTTCGGGACGAGCAGTACTTC
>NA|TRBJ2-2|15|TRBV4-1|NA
CASSQEAYNTGELFF
TGCGCCAGCAGCCAAGAAGCCTATAACACCGGGGAGCTGTTTTTT
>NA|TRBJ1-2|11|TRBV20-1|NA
CSGGGGYGYTF
TGCAGTGGGGGGGGCGGCTATGGCTACACCTTC
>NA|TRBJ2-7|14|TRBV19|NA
CASSIVGRTYEQYF
TGTGCCAGTAGTATAGTGGGCAGAACCTACGAGCAGTACTTC
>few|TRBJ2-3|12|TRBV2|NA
CASSEGVNTQYF
TGTGCCAGCAGTGAAGGGGTCAATACGCAGTATTTT
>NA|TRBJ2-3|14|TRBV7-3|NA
CASGQGADTDTQYF
TGTGCCAGCGGCCAAGGGGCAGACACAGATACGCAGTATTTT
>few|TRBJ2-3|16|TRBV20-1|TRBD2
CSAREGRGAPPDTQYF
TGCAGTGCTAGAGAGGGGCGGGGGGCCCCACCAGATACGCAGTATTTT
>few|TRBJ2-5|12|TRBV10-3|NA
CAISDRAETQYF
TGTGCCATCAGTGACAGGGCGGAGACCCAGTACTTC
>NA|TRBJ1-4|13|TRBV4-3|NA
CASSQLGVEKLFF
TGCGCCAGCAGCCAGCTAGGGGTAGAAAAACTGTTTTTT
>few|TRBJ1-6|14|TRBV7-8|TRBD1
CASSLGGQGSPLHF
TGTGCCAGCAGCTTAGGGGGACAGGGGTCACCCCTCCACTTT
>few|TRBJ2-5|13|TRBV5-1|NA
CASRNPLQETQYF
TGCGCCAGCCGAAACCCGTTGCAAGAGACCCAGTACTTC
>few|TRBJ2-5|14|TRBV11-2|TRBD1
CASSGQGAQETQYF
TGTGCCAGCAGCGGACAGGGGGCCCAAGAGACCCAGTACTTC
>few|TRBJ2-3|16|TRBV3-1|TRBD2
CASSQGQRGQGDTQYF
TGTGCCAGCAGCCAAGGGCAGCGGGGCCAGGGAGATACGCAGTATTTT
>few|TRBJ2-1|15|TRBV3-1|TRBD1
CASSRRTGEGNEQFF
TGTGCCAGCAGCCGCCGGACAGGGGAGGGCAATGAGCAGTTCTTC
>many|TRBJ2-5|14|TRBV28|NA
CASSKRRLQETQYF
TGTGCCAGCAGCAAGAGACGGCTACAAGAGACCCAGTACTTC
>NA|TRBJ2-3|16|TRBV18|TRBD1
CASSPGDRPAADTQYF
TGTGCCAGCTCACCCGGGGACAGACCTGCCGCAGATACGCAGTATTTT
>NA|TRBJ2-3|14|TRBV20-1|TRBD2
CSAGPAGSTDTQYF
TGCAGTGCAGGACCAGCGGGGAGCACAGATACGCAGTATTTT
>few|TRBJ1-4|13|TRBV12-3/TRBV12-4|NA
CASTGDGEEKLFF
TGTGCCAGCACGGGGGATGGGGAGGAAAAACTGTTTTTT
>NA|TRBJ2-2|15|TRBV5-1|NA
CASSLGHVNPGELFF
TGCGCCAGCAGCTTGGGACACGTCAACCCCGGGGAGCTGTTTTTT
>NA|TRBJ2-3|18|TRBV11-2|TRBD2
CASSLGGLAGGGTDTQYF
TGTGCCAGCAGCTTAGGGGGACTAGCGGGGGGAGGCACAGATACGCAGTATTTT
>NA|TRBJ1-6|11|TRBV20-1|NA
CSARSVGALHF
TGCAGTGCGAGGTCGGTGGGGGCCCTCCACTTT
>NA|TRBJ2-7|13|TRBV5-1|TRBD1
CASSYGTAYEQYF
TGCGCCAGCAGCTACGGGACAGCCTACGAGCAGTACTTC
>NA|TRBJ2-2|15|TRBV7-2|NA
CASSLAGGPIGELFF
TGTGCCAGCAGCTTAGCGGGGGGGCCTATCGGGGAGCTGTTTTTT
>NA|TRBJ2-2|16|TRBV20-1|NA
CSARDNVGRAGGELFF
TGCAGTGCTAGAGACAACGTAGGCAGGGCAGGCGGGGAGCTGTTTTTT
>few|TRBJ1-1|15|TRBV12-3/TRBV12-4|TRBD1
CASSPGAGGATEAFF
TGTGCCAGCAGCCCTGGAGCAGGGGGGGCCACTGAAGCTTTCTTT
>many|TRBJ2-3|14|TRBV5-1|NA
CASSLVGITDTQYF
TGCGCCAGCAGCTTGGTAGGGATAACAGATACGCAGTATTTT
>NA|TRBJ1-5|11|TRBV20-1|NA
CSAPAPESQHF
TGCAGTGCGCCCGCCCCCGAGTCCCAGCATTTT
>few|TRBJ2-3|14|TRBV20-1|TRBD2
CSASGRGSTDTQYF
TGCAGTGCTAGTGGGCGGGGGAGCACAGATACGCAGTATTTT
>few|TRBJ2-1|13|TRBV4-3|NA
CASSQWAGNEQFF
TGCGCCAGCAGCCAATGGGCCGGCAATGAGCAGTTCTTC
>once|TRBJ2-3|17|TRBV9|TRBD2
CASSAGLAGGGTDTQYF
TGTGCCAGCAGCGCCGGACTAGCGGGGGGCGGCACAGATACGCAGTATTTT
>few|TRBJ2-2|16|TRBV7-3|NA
CASSLSPVQNTGELFF
TGTGCCAGCAGCTTAAGCCCCGTACAGAACACCGGGGAGCTGTTTTTT